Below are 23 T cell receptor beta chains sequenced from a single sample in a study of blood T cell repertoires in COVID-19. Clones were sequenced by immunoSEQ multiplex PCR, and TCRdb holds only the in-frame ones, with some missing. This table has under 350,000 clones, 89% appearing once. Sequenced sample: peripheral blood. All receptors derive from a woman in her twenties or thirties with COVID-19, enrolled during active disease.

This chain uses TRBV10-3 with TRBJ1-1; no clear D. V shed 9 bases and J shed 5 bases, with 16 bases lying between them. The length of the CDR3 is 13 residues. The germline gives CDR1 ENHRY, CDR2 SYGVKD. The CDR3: CAIRNVGQTEAFF. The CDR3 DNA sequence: TGTGCCATAAGAAATGTTGGGCAAACTGAAGCTTTCTTT.

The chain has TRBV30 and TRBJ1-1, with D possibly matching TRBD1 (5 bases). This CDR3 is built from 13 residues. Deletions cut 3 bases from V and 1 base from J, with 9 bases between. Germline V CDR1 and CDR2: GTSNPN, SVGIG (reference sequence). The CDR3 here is CAWSLTENTEAFF. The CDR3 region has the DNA TGTGCCTGGAGCCTGACAGAGAACACTGAAGCTTTCTTT.

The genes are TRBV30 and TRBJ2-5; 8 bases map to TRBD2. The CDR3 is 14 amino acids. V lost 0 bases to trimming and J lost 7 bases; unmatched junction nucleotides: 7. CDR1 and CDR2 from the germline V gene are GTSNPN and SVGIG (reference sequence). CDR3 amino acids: CAWSVSGGVGTQYF. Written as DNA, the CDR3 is TGTGCCTGGAGTGTCTCGGGGGGGGTAGGGACCCAGTACTTC.

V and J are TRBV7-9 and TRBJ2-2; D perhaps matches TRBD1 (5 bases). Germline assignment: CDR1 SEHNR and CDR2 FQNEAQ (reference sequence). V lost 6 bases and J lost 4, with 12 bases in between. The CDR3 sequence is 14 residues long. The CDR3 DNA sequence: TGTGCCAGCAGTCCGGTAGGGGTCACCGGGGAGCTGTTTTTT. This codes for CASSPVGVTGELFF.

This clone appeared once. CDR3 DNA: TGTGCCAGCAGCGAAATTCCGGGACTAGCGGGGGGGCTTGAGACCCAGTACTTC. Translated, it gives CASSEIPGLAGGLETQYF. The chain uses TRBV5-4 and TRBJ2-5; 16 positions match TRBD2. V shed 4 bases and J 5 bases; nucleotides not matched to a gene: 11. Germline V CDR1 and CDR2: SGHNT, YYREEE (reference sequence). The CDR3 is 18 amino acids.

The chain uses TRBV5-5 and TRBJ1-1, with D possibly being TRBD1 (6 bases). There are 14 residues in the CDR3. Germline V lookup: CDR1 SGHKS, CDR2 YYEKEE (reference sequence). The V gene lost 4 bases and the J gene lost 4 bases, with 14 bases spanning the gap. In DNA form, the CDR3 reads TGTGCCAGCAGCCTTGGGACAACGACCACTGAAGCTTTCTTT. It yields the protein CASSLGTTTTEAFF. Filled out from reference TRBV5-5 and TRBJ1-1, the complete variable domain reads DAGVTQSPTHLIKTRGQQVTLRCSPISGHKSVSWYQQVLGQGPQFIFQYYEKEERGRGNFPDRFSARQFPNYSSELNVNALLLGDSALYLCASSLGTTTTEAFFGQGTRLTVV.

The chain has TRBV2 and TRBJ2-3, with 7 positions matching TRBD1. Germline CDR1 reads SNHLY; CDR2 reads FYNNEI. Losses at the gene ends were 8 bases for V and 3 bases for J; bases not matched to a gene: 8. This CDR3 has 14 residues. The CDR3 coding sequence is TGTGCCAGCCGGGACAGCCAAGAAACAGATACGCAGTATTTT. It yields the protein CASRDSQETDTQYF. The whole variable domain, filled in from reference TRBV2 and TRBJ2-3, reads EPEVTQTPSHQVTQMGQEVILRCVPISNHLYFYWYRQILGQKVEFLVSFYNNEISEKSEIFDDQFSVERPDGSNFTLKIRSTKLEDSAMYFCASRDSQETDTQYFGPGTRLTVL.

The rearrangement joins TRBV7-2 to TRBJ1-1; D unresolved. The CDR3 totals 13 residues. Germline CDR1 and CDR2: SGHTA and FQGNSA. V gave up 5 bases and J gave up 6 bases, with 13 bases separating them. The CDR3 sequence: CASSRRLVAEAFF. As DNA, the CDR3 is TGTGCCAGCAGCCGGAGACTGGTCGCTGAAGCTTTCTTT. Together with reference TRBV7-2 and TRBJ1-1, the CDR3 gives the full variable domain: GAGVSQSPSNKVTEKGKDVELRCDPISGHTALYWYRQSLGQGLEFLIYFQGNSAPDKSGLPSDRFSAERTGGSVSTLTIQRTQQEDSAVYLCASSRRLVAEAFFGQGTRLTVV.

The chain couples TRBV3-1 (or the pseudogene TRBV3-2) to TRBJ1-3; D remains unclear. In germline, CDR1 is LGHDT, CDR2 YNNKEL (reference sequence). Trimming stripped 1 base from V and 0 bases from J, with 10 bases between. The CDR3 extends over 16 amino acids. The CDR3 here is CASSQAPMSSGNTIYF. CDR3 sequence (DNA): TGTGCCAGCAGCCAAGCCCCGATGAGCTCTGGAAACACCATATATTTT.

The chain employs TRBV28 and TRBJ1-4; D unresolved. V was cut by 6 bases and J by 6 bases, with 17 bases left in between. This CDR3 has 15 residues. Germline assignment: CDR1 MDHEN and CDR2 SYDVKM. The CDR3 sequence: CASRVRQPSYEKLFF. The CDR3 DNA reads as TGTGCCAGCAGGGTTCGACAACCTTCCTATGAAAAACTGTTTTTT.

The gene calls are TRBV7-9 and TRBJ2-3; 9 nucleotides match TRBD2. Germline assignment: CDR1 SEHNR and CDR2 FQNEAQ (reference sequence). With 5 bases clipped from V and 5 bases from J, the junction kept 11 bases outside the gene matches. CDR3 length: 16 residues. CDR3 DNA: TGTGCCAGCAGCGGCCTAGCGGGGACCCGCGGAGATACGCAGTATTTT. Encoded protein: CASSGLAGTRGDTQYF.

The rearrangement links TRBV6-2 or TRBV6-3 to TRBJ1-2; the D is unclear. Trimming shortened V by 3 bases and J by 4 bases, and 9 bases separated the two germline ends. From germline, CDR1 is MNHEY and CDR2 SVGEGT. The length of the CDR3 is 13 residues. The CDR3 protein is CASSYTVPYGYTF. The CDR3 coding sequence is TGTGCCAGCAGTTATACGGTACCCTATGGCTACACCTTC.

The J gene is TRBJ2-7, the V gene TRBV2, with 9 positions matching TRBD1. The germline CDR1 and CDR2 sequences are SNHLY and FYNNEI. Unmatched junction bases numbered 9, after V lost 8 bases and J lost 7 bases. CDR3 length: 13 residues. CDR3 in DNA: TGTGCCAGCGGGGACAGGGTGCCACTGGAGCAGTACGTC. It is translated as CASGDRVPLEQYV.

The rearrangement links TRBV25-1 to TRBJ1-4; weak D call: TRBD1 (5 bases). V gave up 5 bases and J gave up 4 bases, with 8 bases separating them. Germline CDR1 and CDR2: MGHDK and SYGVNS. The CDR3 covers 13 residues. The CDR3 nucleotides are TGTGCCAGCAGTAGACAGTATAATGAAAAACTGTTTTTT. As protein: CASSRQYNEKLFF.

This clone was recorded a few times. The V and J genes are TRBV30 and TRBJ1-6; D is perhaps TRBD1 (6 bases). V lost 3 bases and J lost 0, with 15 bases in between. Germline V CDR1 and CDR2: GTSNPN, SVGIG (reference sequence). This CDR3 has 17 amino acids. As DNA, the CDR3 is TGTGCCTGGAGGGGTGGTACAGGGAGCTCCTATAATTCACCCCTCCACTTT. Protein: CAWRGGTGSSYNSPLHF.

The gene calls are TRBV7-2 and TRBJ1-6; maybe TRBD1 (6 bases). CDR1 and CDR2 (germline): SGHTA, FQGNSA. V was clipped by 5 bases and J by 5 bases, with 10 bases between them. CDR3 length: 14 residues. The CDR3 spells CASSRDTNNSPLHF. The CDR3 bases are TGTGCCAGCAGCAGGGACACTAATAATTCACCCCTCCACTTT.

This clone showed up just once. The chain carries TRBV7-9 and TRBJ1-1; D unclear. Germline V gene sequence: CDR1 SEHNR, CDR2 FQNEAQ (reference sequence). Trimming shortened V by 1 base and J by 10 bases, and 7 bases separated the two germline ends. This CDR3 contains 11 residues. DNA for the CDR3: TGTGCCAGCAGCTTAGAGCCTACAGCTTTCTTT. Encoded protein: CASSLEPTAFF.

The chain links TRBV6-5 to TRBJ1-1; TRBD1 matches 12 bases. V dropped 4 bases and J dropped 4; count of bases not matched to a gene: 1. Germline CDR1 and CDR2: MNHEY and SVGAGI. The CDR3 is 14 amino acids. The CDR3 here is CASSWDRGLTEAFF. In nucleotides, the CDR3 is TGTGCCAGCAGTTGGGACAGGGGGCTCACTGAAGCTTTCTTT.

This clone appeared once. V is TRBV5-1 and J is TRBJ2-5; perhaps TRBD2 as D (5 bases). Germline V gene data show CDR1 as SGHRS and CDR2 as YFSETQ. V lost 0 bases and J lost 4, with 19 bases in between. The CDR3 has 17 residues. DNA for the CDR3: TGCGCCAGCAGCTTGGCCCAGTCACCCCTTGGGAGAGAGACCCAGTACTTC. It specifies CASSLAQSPLGRETQYF.

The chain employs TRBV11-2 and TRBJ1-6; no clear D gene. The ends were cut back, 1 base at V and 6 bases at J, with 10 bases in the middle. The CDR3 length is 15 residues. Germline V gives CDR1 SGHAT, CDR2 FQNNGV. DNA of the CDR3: TGTGCCAGCAGCTTAGGAGGGATAGGTAATTCACCCCTCCACTTT. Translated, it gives CASSLGGIGNSPLHF.

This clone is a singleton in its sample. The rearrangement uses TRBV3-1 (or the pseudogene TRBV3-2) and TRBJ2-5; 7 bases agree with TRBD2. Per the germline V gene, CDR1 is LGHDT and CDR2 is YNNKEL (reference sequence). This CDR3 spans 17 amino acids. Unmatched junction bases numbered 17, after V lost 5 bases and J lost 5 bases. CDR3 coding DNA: TGTGCCAGCAGCTCACAGCGGGGTATTAAATGGGAGGAGACCCAGTACTTC. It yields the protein CASSSQRGIKWEETQYF.

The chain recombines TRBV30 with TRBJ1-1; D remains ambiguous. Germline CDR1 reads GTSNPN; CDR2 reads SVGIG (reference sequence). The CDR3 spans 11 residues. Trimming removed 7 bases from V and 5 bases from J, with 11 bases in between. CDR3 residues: CAFTYGTEAFF. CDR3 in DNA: TGTGCCTTCACGTACGGGACTGAAGCTTTCTTT.

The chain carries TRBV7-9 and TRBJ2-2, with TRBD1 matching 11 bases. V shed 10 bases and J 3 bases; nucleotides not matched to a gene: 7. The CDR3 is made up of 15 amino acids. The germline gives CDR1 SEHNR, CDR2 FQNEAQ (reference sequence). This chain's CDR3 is CAIKRDRGYTGELFF. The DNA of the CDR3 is TGTGCCATCAAACGGGACAGGGGGTACACCGGGGAGCTGTTTTTT.